A selection of T cell receptor beta chains follows, all from one sample in a study of T-cell memory formation after mild COVID-19. TCRdb re-called the 5' RACE reads through MiXCR, storing one row per CDR3 protein. The sample carries roughly 600,000 distinct CDR3 sequences, roughly 18% recorded once. Input material: PBMCs or a T cell subset sorted from them (not recorded which). Receptors originate from an adult woman who had mild COVID-19 (a few samples of this study predate the infection). Cell type and time point are not known. Both conserved end residues are part of each CDR3. A D gene is named only where the DNA matches it firmly. Expanded clones are given a class, and other clones once, few, many or no size at all.

cdr3_nt | cdr3_aa | d_call | j_call | clone_size | v_call
TGTGCCAGTAGACGGTGGACTGAAGCTTTCTTT | CASRRWTEAFF | . | TRBJ1-1 | . | TRBV19
TGTGCCAGCAGTTACTCGCTGGCCCGCCCGGGGGAGACCCAGTACTTC | CASSYSLARPGETQYF | . | TRBJ2-5 | few | TRBV6-6
TGTGCCAGCAGCCAAGATCAAGGGGTTTACGAGCAGTACTTC | CASSQDQGVYEQYF | . | TRBJ2-7 | . | TRBV14
TGCAGTGCTAGAGAGCCAATGGACAGGGCCCCGCGGGTCTATGGCTACACCTTC | CSAREPMDRAPRVYGYTF | TRBD1 | TRBJ1-2 | . | TRBV20-1
TGCAGTGCTAGAGATCTCGCGGGGCAGAACACTGAAGCTTTCTTT | CSARDLAGQNTEAFF | . | TRBJ1-1 | . | TRBV20-1
TGTGCCAGCAGTAACGGACAGGGCAATGAGCAGTTCTTC | CASSNGQGNEQFF | TRBD1 | TRBJ2-1 | few | TRBV6-6
TGTGCCATCAGTGAGTTGAACGGGAACACCGGGGAGCTGTTTTTT | CAISELNGNTGELFF | . | TRBJ2-2 | few | TRBV10-3
TGTGCCACTCTGAGTGCCCAGATCTCCTACGAGCAGTACTTC | CATLSAQISYEQYF | . | TRBJ2-7 | . | TRBV10-3
TGTGCCAGCAGTTTAATACCAGGGTGCACAGATACGCAGTATTTT | CASSLIPGCTDTQYF | . | TRBJ2-3 | . | TRBV12-3/TRBV12-4
TGTGCCAGCAGCTTCTCCCATGAGAAGTTCTTC | CASSFSHEKFF | . | TRBJ2-1 | once | TRBV5-4
TGTGCCAGTAGTAGGGCGGGAGTGGCCAATGAGCAGTTCTTC | CASSRAGVANEQFF | TRBD2 | TRBJ2-1 | few | TRBV19
TGTGCCAGCAGCCTTGGAGGTTTGAACCACGAGCAGTACTTC | CASSLGGLNHEQYF | . | TRBJ2-7 | . | TRBV6-2/TRBV6-3
TGTGCCTGGAGTGTACGAGAGTACTCTGGAAACACCATATATTTT | CAWSVREYSGNTIYF | . | TRBJ1-3 | . | TRBV30
TGTGCCAGCAGCGTAGAAGGCGACACAGATACGCAGTATTTT | CASSVEGDTDTQYF | . | TRBJ2-3 | few | TRBV9
TGTGCCAGCAGCCCCTCGTTGCAGAGCGGGAGGAGGTTTGGGGCTTCCGAGCAGTACTTC | CASSPSLQSGRRFGASEQYF | TRBD2 | TRBJ2-7 | few | TRBV9
TGTGCCAGCGATGGGATTTGGGGTTACGGGACCCAGTACTTC | CASDGIWGYGTQYF | . | TRBJ2-5 | few | TRBV5-8
TGTGCCATCAGTGAGGCTCCGTCTACCCAGTACTTC | CAISEAPSTQYF | . | TRBJ2-5 | many | TRBV10-3
TGTGCCACCGGACACGGTTCAGGACACAATCAGCCCCAGCATTTT | CATGHGSGHNQPQHF | . | TRBJ1-5 | . | TRBV24-1